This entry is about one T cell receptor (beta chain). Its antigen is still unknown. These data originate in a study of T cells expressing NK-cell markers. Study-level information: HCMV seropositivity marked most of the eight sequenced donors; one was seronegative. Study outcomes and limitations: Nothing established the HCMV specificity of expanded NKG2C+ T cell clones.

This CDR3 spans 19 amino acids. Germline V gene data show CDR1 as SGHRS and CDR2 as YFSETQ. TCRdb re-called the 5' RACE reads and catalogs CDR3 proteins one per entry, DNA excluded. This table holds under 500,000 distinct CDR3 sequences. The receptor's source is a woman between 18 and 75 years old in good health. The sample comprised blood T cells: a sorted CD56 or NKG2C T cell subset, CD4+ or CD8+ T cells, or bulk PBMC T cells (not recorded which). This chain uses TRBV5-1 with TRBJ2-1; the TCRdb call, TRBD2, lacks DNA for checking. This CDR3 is CASSPGLAGARESYNEQFF.